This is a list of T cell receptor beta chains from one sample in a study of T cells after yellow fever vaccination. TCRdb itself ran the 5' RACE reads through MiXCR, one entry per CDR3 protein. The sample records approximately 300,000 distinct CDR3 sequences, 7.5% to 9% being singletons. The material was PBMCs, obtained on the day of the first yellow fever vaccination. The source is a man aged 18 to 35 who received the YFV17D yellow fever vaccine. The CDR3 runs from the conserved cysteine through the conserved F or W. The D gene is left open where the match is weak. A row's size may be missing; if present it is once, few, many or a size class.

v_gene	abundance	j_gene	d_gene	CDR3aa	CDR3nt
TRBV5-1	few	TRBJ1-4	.	CASSLGRGTVDEKLFF	TGCGCCAGCAGCTTAGGTAGGGGGACGGTAGATGAAAAACTGTTTTTT
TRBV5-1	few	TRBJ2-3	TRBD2	CASRSGLAGGRSTDTQYF	TGCGCCAGCAGATCAGGACTAGCGGGGGGCCGTTCCACAGATACGCAGTATTTT
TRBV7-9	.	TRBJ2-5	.	CASSLVVTGLSETQYF	TGTGCCAGCAGCTTAGTCGTTACCGGTCTATCGGAGACCCAGTACTTC
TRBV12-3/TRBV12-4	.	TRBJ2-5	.	CASSYPRGAAGETQYF	TGTGCCAGCAGTTACCCCCGGGGGGCGGCCGGGGAGACCCAGTACTTC
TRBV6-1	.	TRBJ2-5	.	CASSVDGETQYF	TGTGCCAGCAGTGTAGACGGGGAGACCCAGTACTTC
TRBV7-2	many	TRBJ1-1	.	CASSSMRLNTEAFF	TGTGCCAGCAGCTCGATGCGGCTGAACACTGAAGCTTTCTTT
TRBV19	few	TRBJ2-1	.	CASTQGGYNEQFF	TGTGCCAGTACCCAGGGGGGTTACAATGAGCAGTTCTTC
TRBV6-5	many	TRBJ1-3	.	CASSYKTLSVTIYF	TGTGCCAGCAGTTACAAGACACTCTCGGTCACCATATATTTT
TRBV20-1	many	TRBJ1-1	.	CSAFLPNTEAFF	TGCAGTGCTTTCTTGCCGAACACTGAAGCTTTCTTT
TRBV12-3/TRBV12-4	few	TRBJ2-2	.	CASSQHSAGELFF	TGTGCCAGCAGCCAACACTCGGCCGGGGAGCTGTTTTTT
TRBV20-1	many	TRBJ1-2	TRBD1	CSATTDRPYGYTF	TGCAGTGCTACTACGGACAGGCCCTATGGCTACACCTTC
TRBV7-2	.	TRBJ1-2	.	CASSPAAGGYGYTF	TGTGCCAGCAGCCCCGCGGCAGGAGGCTATGGCTACACCTTC
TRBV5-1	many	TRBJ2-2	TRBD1	CASSSTGAGELFF	TGCGCCAGCAGCAGTACAGGGGCCGGGGAGCTGTTTTTT
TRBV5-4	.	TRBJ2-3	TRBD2	CASGLAGAPDTQYF	TGTGCCAGTGGACTAGCGGGGGCCCCAGATACGCAGTATTTT
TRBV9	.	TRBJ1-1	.	CASSTGQPNTEAFF	TGTGCCAGCAGCACTGGACAGCCGAACACTGAAGCTTTCTTT
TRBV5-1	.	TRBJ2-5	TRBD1	CASSLRDREKGETQYF	TGCGCCAGCAGCTTGCGGGACAGGGAAAAGGGAGAGACCCAGTACTTC
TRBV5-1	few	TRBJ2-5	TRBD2	CASSFGTSMETQYF	TGCGCCAGCAGCTTCGGGACTAGTATGGAGACCCAGTACTTC
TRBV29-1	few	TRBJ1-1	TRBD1	CSVDPRDSLNTEAFF	TGCAGCGTTGATCCCCGGGACAGCTTGAACACTGAAGCTTTCTTT
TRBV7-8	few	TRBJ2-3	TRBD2	CASSYDTLAGGSTDTQYF	TGTGCCAGCAGCTACGACACTCTAGCGGGGGGGAGCACAGATACGCAGTATTTT
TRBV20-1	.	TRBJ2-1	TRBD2	CSARSRPASGGRNEQFF	TGCAGTGCTAGATCCCGCCCGGCTAGCGGGGGCAGGAATGAGCAGTTCTTC
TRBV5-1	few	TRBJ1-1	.	CASSLSRAGETEAFF	TGCGCCAGCAGCTTAAGCAGAGCAGGGGAAACTGAAGCTTTCTTT
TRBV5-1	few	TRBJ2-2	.	CASTPAGGTGELFF	TGCGCCAGCACCCCGGCCGGGGGCACCGGGGAGCTGTTTTTT
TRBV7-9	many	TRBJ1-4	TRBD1	CASSIDRGTNEKLFF	TGTGCCAGCAGCATCGACAGGGGAACTAATGAAAAACTGTTTTTT
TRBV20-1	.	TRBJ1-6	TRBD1	CSASPPPRTGSYSPLHF	TGCAGTGCTAGCCCCCCCCCCAGGACAGGGTCATATTCACCCCTCCACTTT
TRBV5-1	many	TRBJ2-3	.	CASSPNSGAATDTQYF	TGCGCCAGCAGCCCGAATAGTGGGGCCGCCACAGATACGCAGTATTTT
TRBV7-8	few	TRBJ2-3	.	CASSPRTDTDTQYF	TGTGCCAGCAGCCCACGGACAGACACAGATACGCAGTATTTT
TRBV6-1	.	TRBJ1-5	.	CASSVGPPDQPQHF	TGTGCCAGCAGTGTCGGGCCCCCGGATCAGCCCCAGCATTTT
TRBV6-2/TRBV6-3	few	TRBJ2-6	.	CASSRKGANVLTF	TGTGCCAGCAGCCGCAAGGGGGCCAACGTCCTGACTTTC
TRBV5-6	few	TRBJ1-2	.	CASSLGQSSGGYTF	TGTGCCAGCAGCTTGGGACAGTCCTCAGGGGGCTACACCTTC
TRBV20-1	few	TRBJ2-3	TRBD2	CSARPSGGATDTQYF	TGCAGTGCTAGACCCAGCGGGGGGGCCACAGATACGCAGTATTTT
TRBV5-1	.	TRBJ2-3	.	CASSLAQSSITDTQYF	TGCGCCAGCAGCTTGGCCCAGAGCTCGATCACAGATACGCAGTATTTT
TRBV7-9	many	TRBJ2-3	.	CASSLMGGPPQYF	TGTGCCAGCAGCTTAATGGGTGGCCCCCCGCAGTATTTT
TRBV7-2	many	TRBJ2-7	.	CASSPPPWTALYEQYF	TGTGCCAGCAGTCCACCGCCTTGGACAGCACTCTACGAGCAGTACTTC
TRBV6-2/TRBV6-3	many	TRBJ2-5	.	CASSYREQETQYF	TGTGCCAGCAGTTACAGGGAACAAGAGACCCAGTACTTC
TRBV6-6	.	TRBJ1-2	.	CASYWGFNYGYTF	TGTGCCAGCTACTGGGGATTTAACTATGGCTACACCTTC
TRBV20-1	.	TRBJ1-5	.	CSATTQGGVSSQPQHF	TGCAGTGCTACTACTCAAGGGGGGGTTAGTAGTCAGCCCCAGCATTTT
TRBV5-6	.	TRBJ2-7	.	CASSGGDLGTFYEQYF	TGTGCCAGCAGCGGGGGTGACCTAGGCACCTTCTACGAGCAGTACTTC
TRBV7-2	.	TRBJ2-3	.	CASSLPTLPARYF	TGTGCCAGCAGCTTACCGACTCTCCCGGCCCGGTATTTT
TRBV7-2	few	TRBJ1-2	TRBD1	CASSLRGTGVINYGYTF	TGTGCCAGCAGCTTGCGCGGGACAGGGGTCATCAACTATGGCTACACCTTC
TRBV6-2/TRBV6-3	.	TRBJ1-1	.	CASSRTGITEAFF	TGTGCCAGCAGTCGAACAGGGATAACTGAAGCTTTCTTT
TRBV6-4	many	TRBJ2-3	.	CASSGNPTDTQYF	TGTGCCAGCAGTGGGAACCCAACAGATACGCAGTATTTT
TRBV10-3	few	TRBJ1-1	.	CAISESIEYTEAFF	TGTGCCATCAGTGAGTCGATAGAGTACACTGAAGCTTTCTTT
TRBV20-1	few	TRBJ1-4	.	CSATGPVEGKLFF	TGCAGTGCTACCGGGCCCGTAGAGGGAAAACTGTTTTTT
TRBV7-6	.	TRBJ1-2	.	CASSLSGPDGYTF	TGTGCCAGCAGTCTCTCAGGGCCCGATGGCTACACCTTC
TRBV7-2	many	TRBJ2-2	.	CASSHSSGELFF	TGTGCCAGCAGCCATAGCTCCGGGGAGCTGTTTTTT
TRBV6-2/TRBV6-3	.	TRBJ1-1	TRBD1	CASSSQGGGRGGTEAFF	TGTGCCAGCAGCTCTCAGGGGGGCGGGCGAGGTGGCACTGAAGCTTTCTTT